These 19 T cell receptor beta chains originate from one sample sequenced in a study of cytomegalovirus exposure and HLA in healthy donors. The primer mix had 60 Vbeta and 13 Jbeta primers. Produced via immunoSEQ multiplex PCR; TCRdb's table is partial and in-frame only. The sample lists over 150,000 clones, about 80% occurring once. Material for sequencing was PBMCs. These receptor sequences come from an older woman in good health and CMV-seropositive.

The chain couples TRBV2 to TRBJ1-5; D is unresolved. There are 15 residues in the CDR3. Trimming took off 5 bases at V and 2 bases at J, with 13 bases between the two ends. Germline V CDR1 and CDR2: SNHLY, FYNNEI. The CDR3 coding sequence is TGTGCCAGCAGTCCCCGGGGTTTGGGCAATCAGCCCCAGCATTTT. This sequence encodes CASSPRGLGNQPQHF.

The chain employs TRBV9 and TRBJ2-3, with unresolved D. Germline V gene data show CDR1 as SGDLS and CDR2 as YYNGEE. This CDR3 comprises 13 residues. The V gene lost 0 bases and the J gene lost 1 base, with 3 bases spanning the gap. The DNA of the CDR3 is TGTGCCAGCAGCGTAGCGGGCACAGATACGCAGTATTTT. It codes for CASSVAGTDTQYF.

V usage is TRBV2 and J usage is TRBJ2-3; 12 nucleotides agree with TRBD2. This CDR3 is 14 amino acids long. V was pared by 7 bases and J by 5 bases, with 4 bases of the junction left unmatched. Germline lookup yields CDR1 SNHLY and CDR2 FYNNEI. The CDR3 protein is CASTPGLAGDTQYF. The CDR3 DNA sequence: TGTGCCAGCACACCGGGACTAGCGGGAGATACGCAGTATTTT.

The CDR3 spells CASSFGDSTGELFF. CDR3 coding DNA: TGCGCCAGCAGCTTCGGGGACAGCACCGGGGAGCTGTTTTTT. The chain uses TRBV5-1 and TRBJ2-2, with TRBD1 identical over 7 bases. CDR1 and CDR2 from the germline V gene are SGHRS and YFSETQ. The length of the CDR3 is 14 residues. Losses at the gene ends were 2 bases for V and 4 bases for J; bases not matched to a gene: 2.

V usage is TRBV7-9 and J usage is TRBJ2-5; the D is unclear. The closer fit of TRBJ2-7 to the DNA end suggests the J call may be wrong. In germline, CDR1 is SEHNR, CDR2 FQNEAQ (reference sequence). The CDR3 loop spans 12 amino acids. Written as DNA, the CDR3 is TGTGCCAGCAGCCCTCGTTCCTACGAGCAGTACTTC. It specifies CASSPRSYEQYF.

This chain uses TRBV9 with TRBJ1-1; D is possibly TRBD1 (5 bases). This CDR3 has 13 amino acids. Germline V gives CDR1 SGDLS, CDR2 YYNGEE. V lost 0 bases, J lost 12 bases, and 15 bases lay in between. The chain's CDR3 is CASSVEGRVRPFF. The CDR3 DNA reads TGTGCCAGCAGCGTAGAGGGCAGGGTGCGCCCTTTCTTT.

The genes are TRBV2 and TRBJ2-5, with 9 bases that match TRBD2. Germline V CDR1 and CDR2: SNHLY, FYNNEI. The CDR3 runs to 13 residues. The V and J ends lost 7 bases and 5 bases, in that order; junction bases with no gene match: 5. In nucleotides, the CDR3 is TGTGCCAGCACCGGGACTAGCTTGGAGACCCAGTACTTC. Translated, it gives CASTGTSLETQYF.

This chain joins TRBV10-3 and TRBJ2-1, with 7 bases that match TRBD2. With 7 bases clipped from V and 0 bases from J, the junction kept 3 bases outside the gene matches. The germline V gene has CDR1 ENHRY and CDR2 SYGVKD. This CDR3 spans 14 amino acids. CDR3: CAITSGSSYNEQFF. The CDR3 nucleotides are TGTGCCATCACTAGCGGTAGCTCCTACAATGAGCAGTTCTTC.

As regards this clone: The sample contains more than one DNA sequence encoding this CDR3. The rearrangement uses TRBV6-5 and TRBJ2-1, with 10 bases fitting TRBD1. The trim removed 9 bases at V and 6 bases at J, leaving 5 bases unmatched. The CDR3 loop spans 13 amino acids. Germline V gene sequence: CDR1 MNHEY, CDR2 SVGAGI. The CDR3 nucleotides are TGTGCCAGTCGGACAGGGGGAGGCAATGAGCAGTTCTTC. It specifies CASRTGGGNEQFF.

The table lists this clone with a few counts. CDR3 DNA sequence: TGCGCCAGCAGCTTAAACGGGGGGGAAACTGAAGCTTTCTTT. It codes for CASSLNGGETEAFF. The rearrangement uses TRBV5-1 and TRBJ1-1, with D perhaps TRBD1 (5 bases). With 2 bases removed from V and 5 bases from J, the gap between germline ends came to 13 bases. Germline V gene data show CDR1 as SGHRS and CDR2 as YFSETQ. This CDR3 spans 14 amino acids.

The rearrangement uses TRBV4-1 and TRBJ2-7; TRBD1 matches at 9 bases. Germline V CDR1 and CDR2: MGHRA, YSYEKL. J gave up 3 bases and V 0 bases, and 6 bases lay outside the gene matches. The CDR3 consists of 16 residues. CDR3 DNA sequence: TGCGCCAGCAGCCAAGAGGAGGGGACAGGGTTCTACGAGCAGTACTTC. As protein: CASSQEEGTGFYEQYF.

The J gene is TRBJ2-2, the V gene TRBV11-3; perhaps TRBD2 as D (5 bases). CDR1 is SGHNT, CDR2 YENEEA, per germline. The CDR3 is 14 residues long. Trimming removed 1 base at V and 6 bases at J, with 9 bases between. CDR3 sequence: CASSLVLGAGELFF. The CDR3 DNA follows: TGTGCCAGCAGCTTAGTTTTGGGAGCCGGGGAGCTGTTTTTT.

The chain recombines TRBV5-1 with TRBJ1-4; D might be TRBD1 (5 bases). With 3 bases removed from V and 7 bases from J, the gap between germline ends came to 13 bases. CDR3 length: 14 amino acids. CDR1 and CDR2 from the germline V gene are SGHRS and YFSETQ. Written as DNA, the CDR3 is TGCGCCAGCAGCTCTCAGGGTATAGGTGAAAAACTGTTTTTT. The encoded protein is CASSSQGIGEKLFF.

The rearrangement uses TRBV4-3 and TRBJ2-7; D perhaps matches TRBD1 (5 bases). The V gene lost 0 bases and the J gene lost 2 bases, with 8 bases spanning the gap. The CDR3 runs 14 residues. Germline V gene data show CDR1 as LGHNA and CDR2 as YSLEER. CDR3: CASSQDQGPYEQYF. Written as DNA, the CDR3 is TGCGCCAGCAGCCAAGATCAGGGTCCCTACGAGCAGTACTTC.

V is TRBV15 and J is TRBJ1-5; a possible D gene is TRBD1 (5 bases). Germline CDR1 and CDR2: LNHNV and YYDKDF (reference sequence). The V and J ends lost 7 bases and 0 bases respectively, with 10 bases between them. The CDR3 runs 14 residues. The CDR3: CATTPGGSNQPQHF. Written as DNA, the CDR3 is TGTGCCACCACCCCGGGGGGTAGCAATCAGCCCCAGCATTTT.

The CDR3 reads CASSQESFWGGGYTF. CDR3 nucleotide sequence: TGCGCCAGCAGCCAAGAGAGTTTCTGGGGAGGTGGCTACACCTTC. The rearrangement uses TRBV4-3 and TRBJ1-2, with D unclear. V lost 0 bases to trimming and J lost 7 bases, with 15 bases between them. This CDR3 is 15 amino acids long. CDR1 and CDR2 (germline): LGHNA, YSLEER.

As regards this clone: A junction end diverges from the germline sequence, so it may reflect a read error. The chain recombines TRBV6-1 with TRBJ2-6, with a possible D match to TRBD1 (5 bases). Germline V gene sequence: CDR1 MNHNS, CDR2 SASEGT. This CDR3 contains 15 residues. This CDR3 reads CASSEQGSGANGLTF. The CDR3 DNA reads as TGTGCCAGCAGTGAACAGGGCTCTGGGGCCAACGGCCTGACTTTC.

This clone was seen a single time. V is TRBV6-5 and J is TRBJ2-4; 9 bases line up with TRBD2. Germline V gene lookup returns CDR1 MNHEY and CDR2 SVGAGI. The length of the CDR3 is 16 residues. The V gene end was trimmed by 0 bases and the J gene end by 7 bases; junction bases not matched to a gene: 7. The CDR3 region is CASSYSISGGRNIQYF. The CDR3 DNA is TGTGCCAGCAGTTACTCGATTAGCGGGGGTAGGAACATTCAGTACTTC.

V is TRBV5-1 and J is TRBJ1-3, with 8 bases that match TRBD1. Germline assignment: CDR1 SGHRS and CDR2 YFSETQ. V shed 4 bases, J shed 6 bases, and the junction held 15 bases outside the gene matches. The CDR3 loop spans 17 amino acids. This chain's CDR3 is CASSIGTGLRTVNTIYF. The CDR3 nucleotides are TGCGCCAGCAGCATCGGGACAGGCCTGCGCACTGTAAACACCATATATTTT.